The rows below give T cell receptor beta chains drawn from one sample of a study of T cells in Graves' hyperthyroidism and ophthalmopathy. TCRdb reprocessed the multiplex PCR reads with MiXCR, giving one entry per CDR3 protein. The data hold some 580,000 distinct CDR3 sequences, with 16% observed a single time. The source material was blood. These receptors originate from a woman aged 40 to 50 with Graves' ophthalmopathy. Both conserved end residues are part of each CDR3. The D gene is left open where the match is weak. Clone size is given for some rows only: seen once, a few or many times, or a class if the clone is expanded.

j_call: TRBJ2-1
d_call: TRBD2
clone_size: .
v_call: TRBV19
cdr3_nt: TGTGCCAGTAGTATTGGACTAGCGGGGGGCTACAATGAGCAGTTCTTC
cdr3_aa: CASSIGLAGGYNEQFF

j_call: TRBJ1-4
d_call: TRBD1
clone_size: .
v_call: TRBV15
cdr3_nt: TGTGCCACCAGCAGAAGCAGGGGGCCAGGGGAAAAACTGTTTTTT
cdr3_aa: CATSRSRGPGEKLFF

j_call: TRBJ2-2
d_call: .
clone_size: .
v_call: TRBV30
cdr3_nt: TGTGCCAGTGACAGGGACTACACCGGGGAGCTGTTTTTT
cdr3_aa: CASDRDYTGELFF

j_call: TRBJ1-5
d_call: .
clone_size: many
v_call: TRBV3-1
cdr3_nt: TGTGCCAGCAGCCAAATATCGGGTCAGCCCCAGCATTTT
cdr3_aa: CASSQISGQPQHF

j_call: TRBJ1-2
d_call: .
clone_size: few
v_call: TRBV29-1
cdr3_nt: TGCAGCGTTCAGAGGCAGACAGGCTATGGCTACACCTTC
cdr3_aa: CSVQRQTGYGYTF

j_call: TRBJ2-3
d_call: TRBD2
clone_size: few
v_call: TRBV30
cdr3_nt: TGTGCCTGGAGTGTCATCGCGGGACTAGCGGGCCGGGATACGCAGTATTTT
cdr3_aa: CAWSVIAGLAGRDTQYF

j_call: TRBJ2-2
d_call: TRBD1
clone_size: .
v_call: TRBV4-1
cdr3_nt: TGCGCCAGCAGCCAAGATCTTGGTCAGGGGGCAGCCGGGGAGCTGTTTTTT
cdr3_aa: CASSQDLGQGAAGELFF

j_call: TRBJ2-6
d_call: TRBD1
clone_size: .
v_call: TRBV20-1
cdr3_nt: TGCAGTGCTGAGACAGGGCTTCCTGGGGCCAACGTCCTGACTTTC
cdr3_aa: CSAETGLPGANVLTF

j_call: TRBJ2-5
d_call: TRBD2
clone_size: many
v_call: TRBV20-1
cdr3_nt: TGCAGTGCTAGTGTCGCGGGAGGGCCTGGGACCCAGTACTTC
cdr3_aa: CSASVAGGPGTQYF

j_call: TRBJ1-1
d_call: .
clone_size: many
v_call: TRBV12-3/TRBV12-4
cdr3_nt: TGTGCCAGCAACCGGCGGGGGGCTTCGAACACTGAAGCTTTCTTT
cdr3_aa: CASNRRGASNTEAFF

j_call: TRBJ1-1
d_call: TRBD1
clone_size: few
v_call: TRBV27
cdr3_nt: TGTGCCAGCAGTTACCGGACAGGGCTGGGCACTGAAGCTTTCTTT
cdr3_aa: CASSYRTGLGTEAFF

j_call: TRBJ1-2
d_call: TRBD1
clone_size: .
v_call: TRBV28
cdr3_nt: TGTGCCAGCAGTATTGACAGGGCAGAGGATGGCTACACCTTC
cdr3_aa: CASSIDRAEDGYTF

j_call: TRBJ2-1
d_call: TRBD2
clone_size: .
v_call: TRBV20-1
cdr3_nt: TGCAGTGCTAGCCCAGTGGCGGGGGAGAGCTCCTACAATGAGCAGTTCTTC
cdr3_aa: CSASPVAGESSYNEQFF

j_call: TRBJ2-7
d_call: .
clone_size: many
v_call: TRBV4-1
cdr3_nt: TGTGCCAGCAGTCAGGGGGGGAGCTACGAGCAGTACTTC
cdr3_aa: CASSQGGSYEQYF

j_call: TRBJ2-1
d_call: TRBD2
clone_size: many
v_call: TRBV2
cdr3_nt: TGTGCCAGCAGCCCCGTCCCCACTAGCGGGAATTGGAATGAGCAGTTCTTC
cdr3_aa: CASSPVPTSGNWNEQFF

j_call: TRBJ1-5
d_call: TRBD1
clone_size: many
v_call: TRBV19
cdr3_nt: TGTGCCAGTAGTACCTGGACAGGTTTTCGGCAGCCCCAGCATTTT
cdr3_aa: CASSTWTGFRQPQHF

j_call: TRBJ2-7
d_call: TRBD1
clone_size: .
v_call: TRBV28
cdr3_nt: TGTGCCAGCAGTTTATGGGGCGGGACAGGGTCCTACGAGCAGTACTTC
cdr3_aa: CASSLWGGTGSYEQYF

j_call: TRBJ2-5
d_call: .
clone_size: .
v_call: TRBV15
cdr3_nt: TGTGCCACCAGCGGCTACGGACAGCAAGAGACCCAGTACTTC
cdr3_aa: CATSGYGQQETQYF

j_call: TRBJ2-7
d_call: .
clone_size: few
v_call: TRBV7-8
cdr3_nt: TGTGCCAGTTCCATCGGGACCGAATACGAGCAGTACTTC
cdr3_aa: CASSIGTEYEQYF

j_call: TRBJ2-1
d_call: .
clone_size: .
v_call: TRBV29-1
cdr3_nt: TGCAGCGTTGATTGGGACAAAACCTACAATGAGCAGTTCTTC
cdr3_aa: CSVDWDKTYNEQFF

j_call: TRBJ2-7
d_call: .
clone_size: many
v_call: TRBV11-2
cdr3_nt: TGTGCCAGCAGCAAACAGGGCTTACACGAGCAGTACTTC
cdr3_aa: CASSKQGLHEQYF

j_call: TRBJ2-2
d_call: .
clone_size: many
v_call: TRBV3-1
cdr3_nt: TGTGCCAGCCAGCGAACTGGGGAGCTGTTTTTT
cdr3_aa: CASQRTGELFF

j_call: TRBJ1-1
d_call: .
clone_size: many
v_call: TRBV6-4
cdr3_nt: TGTGCCAGCAGTGACTCGTTTATTAGGGGACGGAGGAACACTGAAGCTTTCTTT
cdr3_aa: CASSDSFIRGRRNTEAFF

j_call: TRBJ1-5
d_call: TRBD1
clone_size: few
v_call: TRBV20-1
cdr3_nt: TGCAGTGCTAGTCCCCCGCCAAGACAGGGACTCTGGACCAATCAGCCCCAGCATTTT
cdr3_aa: CSASPPPRQGLWTNQPQHF

j_call: TRBJ2-4
d_call: .
clone_size: .
v_call: TRBV28
cdr3_nt: TGTGCCAGCCAAGCTGAGTCGGGAGTACTAGCCAAAAACATTCAGTACTTC
cdr3_aa: CASQAESGVLAKNIQYF

j_call: TRBJ2-1
d_call: TRBD2
clone_size: many
v_call: TRBV20-1
cdr3_nt: TGCAGTGCTAGAGCCGGGACTAGCGGGAGCGAGCAGTTCTTC
cdr3_aa: CSARAGTSGSEQFF

j_call: TRBJ1-1
d_call: TRBD1
clone_size: .
v_call: TRBV10-3
cdr3_nt: TGTGCCAGCACAGGGGCCACTGAAGCTTTCTTT
cdr3_aa: CASTGATEAFF